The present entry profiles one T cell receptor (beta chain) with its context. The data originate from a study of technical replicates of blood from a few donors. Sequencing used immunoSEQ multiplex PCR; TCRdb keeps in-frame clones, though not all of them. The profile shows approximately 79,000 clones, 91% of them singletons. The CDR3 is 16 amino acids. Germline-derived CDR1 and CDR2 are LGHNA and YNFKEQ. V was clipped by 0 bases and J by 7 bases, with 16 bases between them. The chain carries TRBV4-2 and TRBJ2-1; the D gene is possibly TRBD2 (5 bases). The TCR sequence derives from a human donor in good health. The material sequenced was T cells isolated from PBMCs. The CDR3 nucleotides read TGTGCCAGCAGCCAAGATCTTAGTTTTTCGGGGAATGAGCAGTTCTTC. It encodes CASSQDLSFSGNEQFF.